These 22 T cell receptor beta chains were sequenced from one sample in a study of CD8 T cells in ankylosing spondylitis. TCRdb recomputed calls from the 5' RACE reads with MiXCR, one row per CDR3 protein. In the table there are about 150,000 distinct CDR3 sequences, about 6.7% of which are singletons. Sequenced input: blood, either unsorted or a sorted T cell fraction (not recorded which). The receptor set was obtained from a female donor with ankylosing spondylitis or in good health (not recorded which).

This clonotype came up many times. The chain uses TRBV6-1 and TRBJ2-3; the match to TRBD1 covers 8 bases. V trimming: 6 bases; J trimming: 4 bases; junction bases outside the gene matches: 3. This CDR3 is 13 amino acids long. Germline V gene data show CDR1 as MNHNS and CDR2 as SASEGT. The CDR3 bases are TGTGCCAGCAGAAGGACAGGGCCAGATACGCAGTATTTT. Translation gives CASRRTGPDTQYF.

The table lists this clonotype with many counts. This chain links TRBV7-3 with TRBJ1-1; no clear D. Trimming removed 7 bases from V and 4 bases from J, with 13 bases in between. The CDR3 runs 13 residues. CDR1 and CDR2 (germline): SGHTA, FQGTGA. CDR3 region: CASTRSAGTEAFF. Here the CDR3 DNA reads TGTGCCAGCACGCGCTCGGCAGGCACTGAAGCTTTCTTT.

This clonotype was seen a few times. The chain is built from TRBV6-6 and TRBJ2-3; D gene ambiguous. V was shortened by 5 bases and J by 3 bases, with 15 bases between the two germline ends. CDR3 size: 15 residues. Germline lookup yields CDR1 MNHNY and CDR2 SVGAGI (reference sequence). The CDR3 coding sequence is TGTGCCAGCAGTCACCGGGCCCGATTAACAGATACGCAGTATTTT. This codes for CASSHRARLTDTQYF.

This clonotype has a count of ten or more. The gene calls are TRBV20-1 and TRBJ2-3, with 8 positions matching TRBD1. This CDR3 spans 14 amino acids. Germline V gene lookup returns CDR1 DFQATT and CDR2 SNEGSKA (reference sequence). J lost 0 bases, V lost 5 bases, and 4 bases had no gene match. CDR3 protein: CSAERQGSTDTQYF. The CDR3 DNA reads as TGCAGTGCTGAGAGACAGGGGAGCACAGATACGCAGTATTTT.

The sample holds many counts of this clonotype. The chain carries TRBV7-8 and TRBJ1-2; 10 bases agree with TRBD1. Germline V gives CDR1 SGHVS, CDR2 FQNEAQ. The V segment lost 0 bases and the J segment 7 bases; nucleotides outside the gene matches: 5. This CDR3 spans 15 amino acids. The CDR3 sequence: CASSLAGQGRFGYTF. The CDR3 bases are TGTGCCAGCAGCTTAGCGGGACAGGGGAGGTTTGGCTACACCTTC.

This clonotype has a handful of counts. The chain recombines TRBV11-2 with TRBJ1-4; D is uncertain. Germline CDR1 SGHAT, CDR2 FQNNGV. V was clipped by 0 bases and J by 5 bases, with 13 bases between them. This CDR3 region has 16 residues. DNA of the CDR3: TGTGCCAGCAGCTTAGATCTTGCAGGTGCCAATGAAAAACTGTTTTTT. Protein sequence: CASSLDLAGANEKLFF.

This clonotype was counted at least ten times. The chain carries TRBV20-1 and TRBJ1-5; TRBD1 might be the D (5 bases). The germline V gene has CDR1 DFQATT and CDR2 SNEGSKA (reference sequence). Trimming cost V 4 bases and J 0 bases, with 13 bases left between them. CDR3 length: 15 amino acids. The CDR3 DNA reads TGCAGTGCTACTCCAGGGATTCGTAGCAATCAGCCCCAGCATTTT. This encodes CSATPGIRSNQPQHF.

V and J are TRBV20-1 and TRBJ2-3; no clear D gene. CDR1 is DFQATT and CDR2 is SNEGSKA in the germline V gene (reference sequence). The V end lost 1 base, the J end lost 4 bases, and 6 bases lay between the germline ends. The CDR3 is made up of 12 amino acids. The CDR3 sequence is CSARGPADTQYF. DNA for the CDR3: TGCAGTGCTAGAGGGCCCGCAGATACGCAGTATTTT.

This clonotype was detected many times. The rearrangement uses TRBV5-1 and TRBJ1-2; D remains ambiguous. The CDR3 runs to 12 residues. V lost 3 bases to trimming and J lost 6 bases, with 9 bases between them. Looked up from germline, CDR1 is SGHRS and CDR2 is YFSETQ. DNA of the CDR3: TGCGCCAGCAGCTCTGCTGGGCATGGCTACACCTTC. It codes for CASSSAGHGYTF.

This clonotype occurred many times. The rearrangement links TRBV9 to TRBJ2-5; 12 nucleotides agree with TRBD1. In germline, CDR1 is SGDLS, CDR2 YYNGEE. Losses at the gene ends were 3 bases for V and 4 bases for J; bases not matched to a gene: 7. CDR3 length equals 16 residues. Written as DNA, the CDR3 is TGTGCCAGCAGCGCATGGGGGACAGGGGGCGCAGAGACCCAGTACTTC. Its translation is CASSAWGTGGAETQYF. The full variable domain, in which reference TRBV9 and TRBJ2-5 provide the parts outside the CDR3, is DSGVTQTPKHLITATGQRVTLRCSPRSGDLSVYWYQQSLDQGLQFLIQYYNGEERAKGNILERFSAQQFPDLHSELNLSSLELGDSALYFCASSAWGTGGAETQYFGPGTRLLVL.

This clonotype was found many times. This sequence joins TRBV5-1 and TRBJ1-2; D not resolved. V was trimmed by 0 bases and J by 4 bases, leaving 13 bases between them. The CDR3 has 15 residues. Germline V CDR1 and CDR2: SGHRS, YFSETQ. CDR3 residues: CASSLEGPSGYGYTF. In nucleotides, the CDR3 is TGCGCCAGCAGCTTGGAAGGGCCTTCAGGCTATGGCTACACCTTC.

This clonotype was detected ten times or more. V usage is TRBV29-1 and J usage is TRBJ1-1; 7 positions agree with TRBD1. The CDR3 covers 12 residues. Germline CDR1 reads SQVTM; CDR2 reads ANQGSEA. The V and J ends lost 7 bases and 4 bases, in that order; junction bases with no gene match: 6. The CDR3 region has the DNA TGCAGCGGGAGGGACAGAGGCACTGAAGCTTTCTTT. Its translation is CSGRDRGTEAFF.

Ten or more counts support this clonotype. The rearrangement joins TRBV12-3 or TRBV12-4 to TRBJ2-7; possible D gene TRBD1, 6 bases. Trimming removed 5 bases from V and 4 bases from J, with 15 bases in between. The CDR3 sequence is 14 residues long. The CDR3 spells CASSVRSDRYEQYF. The CDR3 DNA follows: TGTGCCAGCAGTGTGCGCTCCGACAGGTACGAGCAGTACTTC.

This clonotype was observed many times. The V and J genes are TRBV4-3 and TRBJ2-2; D call uncertain. V lost 0 bases and J 6 bases, leaving 14 bases between the germline ends. Looked up from germline, CDR1 is LGHNA and CDR2 is YSLEER. The CDR3 is 16 residues long. CDR3 residues: CASSQEKGVRPGELFF. CDR3 nucleotides: TGCGCCAGCAGCCAAGAAAAGGGTGTACGCCCCGGGGAGCTGTTTTTT.

This clonotype was observed at least ten times. The chain carries TRBV15 and TRBJ1-1, with D possibly TRBD1 on 5 matching bases. Germline values: CDR1 LNHNV, CDR2 YYDKDF (reference sequence). Trimming took 3 bases from V and 1 from J, leaving 12 bases between them. This CDR3 is 15 amino acids long. For the CDR3, the DNA is TGTGCCACCAGCAGGACAGTTGCAGGGAACACTGAAGCTTTCTTT. Translated: CATSRTVAGNTEAFF.

This clonotype appeared a few times. The V and J genes are TRBV18 and TRBJ2-2, with 8 positions matching TRBD1. Germline values: CDR1 KGHSH, CDR2 LQKENI. V trimming: 4 bases; J trimming: 3 bases; junction bases outside the gene matches: 4. This CDR3 is 15 amino acids long. The CDR3 region is CASSRRQGHTGELFF. Here the CDR3 DNA reads TGTGCCAGCTCACGACGACAGGGGCACACCGGGGAGCTGTTTTTT.

This clonotype was detected ten times or more. The chain carries TRBV12-3 or TRBV12-4 and TRBJ1-2; TRBD1 matches 9 bases. The CDR3 runs 14 residues. Trimming removed 7 bases from V and 6 bases from J; junction bases left unmatched: 9. CDR3 nucleotide sequence: TGTGCCAGCACCCGACAGGGGGACTATCATGGCTACACCTTC. Translation gives CASTRQGDYHGYTF.

This clonotype was observed at least ten times. The V gene is TRBV10-3, the J gene TRBJ1-2; 11 bases fit TRBD1. CDR3 length: 16 amino acids. Unmatched junction bases numbered 6, after V lost 2 bases and J lost 4 bases. CDR1 ENHRY and CDR2 SYGVKD come from the germline V gene. The chain's CDR3 is CAISETPGQGVYGYTF. Written as DNA, the CDR3 is TGTGCCATCAGTGAGACACCGGGACAGGGGGTCTATGGCTACACCTTC.

V is TRBV7-9 and J is TRBJ2-3, with 11 bases aligning to TRBD1. Germline assignment: CDR1 SEHNR and CDR2 FQNEAQ (reference sequence). V lost 4 bases and J lost 4; bases outside the gene matches: 4. The CDR3 has 15 residues. CDR3 amino acids: CASSYGQGAPDTQYF. The CDR3 DNA reads as TGTGCCAGCAGCTATGGACAGGGGGCCCCAGATACGCAGTATTTT.

The rearrangement links TRBV20-1 to TRBJ2-3; 7 nucleotides align to TRBD2. CDR3 length equals 15 residues. Unmatched junction bases numbered 6, after V lost 1 base and J lost 2 bases. Germline CDR1 and CDR2: DFQATT and SNEGSKA (reference sequence). CDR3 protein: CSARVAGELTDTQYF. The DNA of the CDR3 is TGCAGTGCTAGAGTGGCGGGGGAGCTCACAGATACGCAGTATTTT.

This clonotype occurred many times. The V call is TRBV5-1, the J call TRBJ2-4, with 7 bases aligning to TRBD1. The V gene's germline CDR1 is SGHRS and CDR2 YFSETQ. Trimming took 1 base from V and 7 from J; bases not matched to a gene: 5. The CDR3 sequence is 14 residues long. The CDR3 region has the DNA TGCGCCAGCAGCTTGAGAGGGGGCAGTAACATTCAGTACTTC. Encoded protein: CASSLRGGSNIQYF.

This clonotype was seen at least ten times. The genes are TRBV12-3 or TRBV12-4 and TRBJ2-4, with D perhaps assigned TRBD1 or TRBD2 (6 bases each). This CDR3 comprises 14 residues. V was trimmed by 3 bases and J by 9 bases, leaving 15 bases between them. Written as DNA, the CDR3 is TGTGCCAGCAGTTTGGGGGGCATATGGGGCATTCAGTACTTC. This codes for CASSLGGIWGIQYF.